This entry lists 18 T cell receptor beta chains sequenced from one sample in a study of shared clonotypes between healthy human individuals. Assay used: immunoSEQ multiplex PCR; TCRdb lists only in-frame clones, some missing. The sample consists of fewer than 400,000 clones, under 80% of them appearing once. The sequenced sample consisted of memory CD4+ T cells sorted from blood. As for subset: CD45RA-negative fraction. The receptors here all came from a man aged 25-45 years in good health.

With regard to this clone: Other nucleotide sequences in the sample specify the same CDR3. This sequence joins TRBV6-1 and TRBJ2-7; the match to TRBD1 covers 8 bases. V was pared by 5 bases and J by 3 bases, with 6 bases of the junction left unmatched. The CDR3 consists of 14 residues. Germline CDR1 reads MNHNS; CDR2 reads SASEGT. The CDR3 DNA sequence: TGTGCCAGCAGTTTAGGACAGGGAGTCTACGAGCAGTACTTC. Translated, it gives CASSLGQGVYEQYF.

The J gene is TRBJ1-5, the V gene TRBV29-1; possible D gene TRBD1, 5 bases. From germline, CDR1 is SQVTM and CDR2 ANQGSEA. Trimming cost V 4 bases and J 8 bases, with 12 bases left between them. CDR3 size: 12 residues. DNA of the CDR3: TGCAGCGTTGGGCGTCTGGGGGAGCCCCAGCATTTT. Protein sequence: CSVGRLGEPQHF.

V and J are TRBV11-3 and TRBJ2-5; 10 bases fit TRBD1. The CDR3 has 15 amino acids. The trim removed 5 bases at V and 5 bases at J, leaving 8 bases unmatched. Germline CDR1 SGHNT, CDR2 YENEEA. The DNA of the CDR3 is TGTGCCAGCAGCCCGGGACAGGGGAAGGGTGAGACCCAGTACTTC. As protein: CASSPGQGKGETQYF.

V usage is TRBV7-2 and J usage is TRBJ2-4; 13 positions agree with TRBD2. The germline CDR1 and CDR2 sequences are SGHTA and FQGNSA. The CDR3 has 14 amino acids. V dropped 4 bases and J dropped 14; count of bases not matched to a gene: 8. CDR3 bases: TGTGCCAGCAGCTCTAGGACTAGCGGGAGAGGAAAGTACTTC. Residues: CASSSRTSGRGKYF.

V gene TRBV4-1 combines with J gene TRBJ1-1; the D gene is possibly TRBD1 (5 bases). CDR1 MGHRA and CDR2 YSYEKL come from the germline V gene. The CDR3 spans 13 residues. Trimming removed 7 bases from V and 3 bases from J, with 12 bases in between. CDR3 region: CASNTLGDTEAFF. The CDR3 DNA is TGCGCCAGCAACACTTTGGGGGACACTGAAGCTTTCTTT.

This clone was picked up many times. The genes are TRBV7-9 and TRBJ2-1; 8 positions agree with TRBD2. The CDR3 consists of 17 residues. V was pared by 5 bases and J by 15 bases, with 24 bases of the junction left unmatched. CDR1 and CDR2 (germline): SEHNR, FQNEAQ (reference sequence). The CDR3 protein is CASSHFGLLESAGVLFF. Written as DNA, the CDR3 is TGTGCCAGCAGCCATTTCGGCCTCCTCGAATCAGCGGGAGTCCTGTTCTTC.

The J gene is TRBJ2-1, the V gene TRBV18, with D possibly TRBD2 on 6 matching bases. CDR3 length: 14 amino acids. V was shortened by 3 bases and J by 9 bases, with 15 bases between the two germline ends. From germline, CDR1 is KGHSH and CDR2 LQKENI. CDR3 protein: CASSPTWGVGEQFF. Written as DNA, the CDR3 is TGTGCCAGCTCACCTACCTGGGGGGTCGGTGAGCAGTTCTTC.

The chain's CDR3 is CASSTGQGRTEAFF. CDR3 DNA sequence: TGTGCCAGCAGCACCGGACAGGGTAGGACTGAAGCTTTCTTT. The chain uses TRBV7-3 and TRBJ1-1; 8 bases are shared with TRBD1. V trimming: 5 bases; J trimming: 5 bases; junction bases outside the gene matches: 7. Germline CDR1 and CDR2: SGHTA and FQGTGA. This CDR3 is built from 14 residues.

This chain links TRBV19 with TRBJ2-1; possibly TRBD1 for D (6 bases). Trimming removed 6 bases at V and 4 bases at J, with 19 bases between. CDR3 size: 16 residues. The germline CDR1 and CDR2 sequences are LNHDA and SQIVND (reference sequence). This chain's CDR3 is CASSLSYRTAYNEQFF. The CDR3 region has the DNA TGTGCCAGTAGCCTATCCTACCGGACAGCTTACAATGAGCAGTTCTTC. The variable domain in full, with the rest retrieved from reference TRBV19 and TRBJ2-1, is DGGITQSPKYLFRKEGQNVTLSCEQNLNHDAMYWYRQDPGQGLRLIYYSQIVNDFQKGDIAEGYSVSREKKESFPLTVTSAQKNPTAFYLCASSLSYRTAYNEQFFGPGTRLTVL.

This clone was seen only once. The chain carries TRBV5-1 and TRBJ2-7; 9 positions match TRBD1. The germline gives CDR1 SGHRS, CDR2 YFSETQ. Losses at the gene ends were 4 bases for V and 1 base for J; bases not matched to a gene: 6. The CDR3 has 15 amino acids. CDR3 sequence reads: CASSLTGGGSYEQYF. The CDR3 DNA sequence: TGCGCCAGCAGCCTTACAGGGGGCGGGTCCTACGAGCAGTACTTC. Variable domain in full (rest from reference TRBV5-1 and TRBJ2-7): KAGVTQTPRYLIKTRGQQVTLSCSPISGHRSVSWYQQTPGQGLQFLFEYFSETQRNKGNFPGRFSGRQFSNSRSEMNVSTLELGDSALYLCASSLTGGGSYEQYFGPGTRLTVT.

This clone was found a few times. The V call is TRBV28, the J call TRBJ2-1; 11 bases fit TRBD2. CDR3 length: 16 residues. CDR1 is MDHEN, CDR2 SYDVKM, per germline. Trimming removed 2 bases from V and 8 bases from J; junction bases left unmatched: 8. CDR3 DNA: TGTGCCAGCAGTTTAGTGGGACTAGCGGATCGAGATGAGCAGTTCTTC. Protein product: CASSLVGLADRDEQFF.

This sequence joins TRBV19 and TRBJ2-5, with a possible D match to TRBD2 (6 bases). Trimming stripped 5 bases from V and 2 bases from J, with 30 bases between. The CDR3 length is 20 residues. The germline V gene has CDR1 LNHDA and CDR2 SQIVND (reference sequence). CDR3 protein: CASSPAPTSFWGKLQETQYF. The CDR3, as DNA: TGTGCCAGTAGTCCCGCCCCCACTAGCTTCTGGGGCAAACTTCAAGAGACCCAGTACTTC.

The gene calls are TRBV14 and TRBJ1-2; D uncertain. V lost 2 bases and J lost 4, with 11 bases in between. CDR1 SGHDN and CDR2 FVKESK come from the germline V gene. This CDR3 has 14 residues. CDR3 sequence: CASSQIDTSYGYTF. The DNA of the CDR3 is TGTGCCAGCAGCCAAATAGACACGTCCTATGGCTACACCTTC.

Written as DNA, the CDR3 is TGCGCCAGCAGTAGGGACTACAATGAGCAGTTCTTC. This encodes CASSRDYNEQFF. This sequence joins TRBV10-2 and TRBJ2-1; D remains ambiguous. V lost 5 bases to trimming and J lost 3 bases, with 5 bases between them. Looked up from germline, CDR1 is WSHSY and CDR2 is SAAADI. The CDR3 sequence is 12 residues long.

The chain recombines TRBV5-1 with TRBJ2-3, with 9 bases fitting TRBD1. The V gene end was trimmed by 5 bases and the J gene end by 3 bases; junction bases not matched to a gene: 7. Per the germline V gene, CDR1 is SGHRS and CDR2 is YFSETQ. CDR3 length: 15 amino acids. This CDR3 reads CASRPQGAETDTQYF. The CDR3 DNA follows: TGCGCCAGCAGACCACAGGGGGCTGAGACAGATACGCAGTATTTT. Drawing the rest from reference TRBV5-1 and TRBJ2-3, the complete variable domain is KAGVTQTPRYLIKTRGQQVTLSCSPISGHRSVSWYQQTPGQGLQFLFEYFSETQRNKGNFPGRFSGRQFSNSRSEMNVSTLELGDSALYLCASRPQGAETDTQYFGPGTRLTVL.

A word on this clone: The same CDR3 can be traced to other DNA sequences in this sample. V is TRBV5-4 and J is TRBJ2-1; D uncertain. Trimming took 0 bases from V and 7 from J, leaving 11 bases between them. CDR3 size: 14 residues. CDR1 and CDR2 (germline): SGHNT, YYREEE (reference sequence). CDR3 loop: CASSLALRKNEQFF. For the CDR3, the DNA is TGTGCCAGCAGCTTGGCCCTCCGCAAAAATGAGCAGTTCTTC.

The V and J genes are TRBV19 and TRBJ2-7, with 8 bases identical to TRBD2. Germline V gene lookup returns CDR1 LNHDA and CDR2 SQIVND (reference sequence). This CDR3 region has 17 residues. V was clipped by 7 bases and J by 2 bases; unmatched bases: 16. The CDR3 is CASTATPGGVTTYEQYF. CDR3 DNA sequence: TGTGCCAGTACTGCAACTCCGGGAGGGGTGACTACCTACGAGCAGTACTTC.

This chain joins TRBV19 and TRBJ1-2; D gene ambiguous. The germline CDR1 and CDR2 sequences are LNHDA and SQIVND (reference sequence). This CDR3 has 12 residues. With 8 bases removed from V and 7 bases from J, the gap between germline ends came to 14 bases. The CDR3 nucleotides are TGTGCCAGTTTTACCCGACAAATTGGCTACACCTTC. Its protein is CASFTRQIGYTF.